This is a list of T cell receptor beta chains from one sample in a study of blood T cell repertoires in COVID-19. Assay: immunoSEQ multiplex PCR; the TCRdb copy retains only in-frame clones and omits some. The sample yields more than 250,000 clones, roughly 88% seen once. The sequencing input was peripheral blood. The receptors derive from a woman aged 25 to 39 with COVID-19, enrolled during active disease. CDR3s include the opening cysteine and the closing phenylalanine or tryptophan. The D gene is left open where the match is weak. Where a row states a size, it is once, few, many or the class of an expanded clone; other rows omit it.

TRBJ2-3	TRBD2	TRBV6-5	.	CASSQGRGSTDTQYF	TGTGCCAGCAGCCAAGGGCGGGGGAGCACAGATACGCAGTATTTT
TRBJ2-3	TRBD2	TRBV3-1/TRBV3-2	.	CASSQERGGTDTQYF	TGTGCCAGCAGCCAAGAGCGGGGGGGCACAGATACGCAGTATTTT
TRBJ1-1	.	TRBV1	.	CTSSQGTGGFYTEAFF	TGCACCAGCAGCCAGGGGACAGGGGGCTTTTACACTGAAGCTTTCTTT
TRBJ1-1	.	TRBV27	.	CASRGVLGMNTEAFF	TGTGCCAGCAGAGGGGTTCTGGGAATGAACACTGAAGCTTTCTTT
TRBJ2-2	TRBD1	TRBV19	.	CASHRDRGIGELFF	TGTGCCAGTCACCGGGACAGGGGTATCGGGGAGCTGTTTTTT
TRBJ1-1	.	TRBV12-3/TRBV12-4	.	CASSFRQVSEAFF	TGTGCCAGCAGTTTCAGACAGGTCAGTGAAGCTTTCTTT
TRBJ1-1	.	TRBV6-5	once	CASSYSRQNTEAFF	TGTGCCAGCAGTTACTCCCGACAGAACACTGAAGCTTTCTTT
TRBJ1-6	.	TRBV18	.	CASSLPSRQAHNSPLHF	TGTGCCAGCTCACTCCCAAGTCGACAGGCCCATAATTCACCCCTCCACTTT
TRBJ2-3	.	TRBV19	.	CASSLTRTDTQYF	TGTGCCAGTAGTTTAACAAGAACAGATACGCAGTATTTT
TRBJ1-2	.	TRBV6-5	.	CASSYSNGRGYTF	TGTGCCAGCAGTTACTCGAATGGGAGAGGCTACACCTTC
TRBJ1-5	TRBD1	TRBV25-1	few	CANLTGRSNAVNQPQHF	TGTGCCAACCTGACAGGGAGGTCCAACGCGGTTAATCAGCCCCAGCATTTT
TRBJ1-1	.	TRBV5-6	.	CASSRELEAFF	TGTGCCAGCAGCCGCGAACTTGAAGCTTTCTTT
TRBJ1-1	TRBD1	TRBV18	.	CASSPPMTGPNTEAFF	TGTGCCAGCTCACCACCGATGACAGGGCCCAACACTGAAGCTTTCTTT
TRBJ2-2	.	TRBV9	few	CASSPHPTGANTGELFF	TGTGCCAGCAGCCCCCACCCGACAGGCGCGAACACCGGGGAGCTGTTTTTT
TRBJ2-3	.	TRBV19	few	CASSISRSADTQYF	TGTGCCAGTAGTATAAGTAGGAGCGCAGATACGCAGTATTTT
TRBJ1-2	.	TRBV6-5	.	CASSYQGTYGYTF	TGTGCCAGCAGTTACCAGGGTACTTATGGCTACACCTTC
TRBJ1-1	TRBD1	TRBV2	.	CASGTGESNTEAFF	TGTGCCAGCGGGACAGGGGAATCGAACACTGAAGCTTTCTTT
TRBJ2-7	.	TRBV11-2	.	CASSQGGLYEQYF	TGTGCCAGCAGCCAGGGCGGATTGTACGAGCAGTACTTC
TRBJ1-5	.	TRBV30	.	CAWSRRGDQPQHF	TGTGCCTGGAGTAGGAGAGGCGATCAGCCCCAGCATTTT
TRBJ1-2	.	TRBV3-1/TRBV3-2	.	CASSQSDRYLYGYTF	TGTGCCAGCAGCCAAAGCGACCGTTACCTGTATGGCTACACCTTC
TRBJ1-2	TRBD1	TRBV7-9	.	CASSLGQGQGGHGYTF	TGTGCCAGCAGCTTAGGGCAAGGACAGGGCGGTCATGGCTACACCTTC
TRBJ1-5	.	TRBV4-1	once	CASSPVGTTNQPQHF	TGCGCCAGCAGCCCTGTCGGGACAACGAATCAGCCCCAGCATTTT
TRBJ1-2	.	TRBV3-1/TRBV3-2	.	CASSQDSVYGYTF	TGTGCCAGCAGCCAAGATTCAGTCTATGGCTACACCTTC
TRBJ2-1	TRBD2	TRBV6-6	.	CASSMTSGAPDEQFF	TGTGCCAGCAGCATGACTAGCGGGGCTCCCGATGAGCAGTTCTTC
TRBJ2-3	TRBD2	TRBV6-1	.	CASSEETLAGGNTDTQYF	TGTGCCAGCAGTGAAGAGACCCTCGCGGGGGGGAACACAGATACGCAGTATTTT
TRBJ2-3	.	TRBV5-6	.	CASSQGQKAQYF	TGTGCCAGCAGCCAAGGACAGAAGGCGCAGTATTTT
TRBJ1-1	.	TRBV3-1/TRBV3-2	few	CASSLGHQNTEAFF	TGTGCCAGCAGCTTGGGACACCAGAACACTGAAGCTTTCTTT
TRBJ1-2	.	TRBV7-9	.	CASSLGDPEVGYTF	TGTGCCAGCAGCTTAGGCGACCCGGAGGTTGGCTACACCTTC
TRBJ2-1	.	TRBV7-6	.	CASSLVSGFMSSYNEQFF	TGTGCCAGCAGCTTAGTTTCAGGCTTCATGAGCTCCTACAATGAGCAGTTCTTC
TRBJ1-3	.	TRBV21-1	.	CASSKGLPHTSGNTIYF	TGTGCCAGCAGCAAAGGACTCCCTCACACCTCTGGAAACACCATATATTTT
TRBJ1-6	.	TRBV9	.	CASSVERYNSPLHF	TGTGCCAGCAGCGTAGAACGGTATAATTCACCCCTCCACTTT
TRBJ1-1	.	TRBV28	.	CASSLWGGNTEAFF	TGTGCCAGCAGTTTATGGGGGGGAAACACTGAAGCTTTCTTT
TRBJ2-1	TRBD2	TRBV10-1	.	CASSDPRGGRMEQFF	TGCGCCAGCAGTGACCCACGGGGGGGCCGTATGGAGCAGTTCTTC
TRBJ2-1	.	TRBV6-5	.	CASSYSPVYNEQFF	TGTGCCAGCAGTTACTCTCCAGTGTACAATGAGCAGTTCTTC
TRBJ1-4	TRBD1	TRBV6-5	.	CASDRGLGEKLFF	TGTGCCAGCGACAGGGGGCTGGGAGAAAAACTGTTTTTT
TRBJ2-7	TRBD1	TRBV7-9	.	CASSPWDRSYEQYF	TGTGCCAGCAGCCCTTGGGACAGGTCCTACGAGCAGTACTTC
TRBJ1-1	.	TRBV27	.	CASSTGVYTEAFF	TGTGCCAGCTCGACCGGAGTCTACACTGAAGCTTTCTTT
TRBJ2-2	TRBD2	TRBV5-1	.	CASSFWEGDTGELFF	TGCGCCAGCAGCTTTTGGGAGGGAGACACCGGGGAGCTGTTTTTT
TRBJ1-2	.	TRBV29-1	.	CSVEDQGSYGYTF	TGCAGCGTTGAAGATCAGGGGTCCTATGGCTACACCTTC
TRBJ1-1	.	TRBV2	.	CASAIQWNTEAFF	TGTGCCAGCGCCATTCAGTGGAACACTGAAGCTTTCTTT
TRBJ1-5	TRBD1	TRBV2	.	CASSEWGQGIQPQHF	TGTGCCAGCAGTGAATGGGGACAGGGGATTCAGCCCCAGCATTTT
TRBJ1-5	.	TRBV2	.	CASSRQDNSNQPQHF	TGTGCCAGCAGTCGACAGGATAATAGCAATCAGCCCCAGCATTTT
TRBJ2-2	.	TRBV5-1	.	CASSLGPWTAENTGELFF	TGCGCCAGCAGCCTCGGCCCTTGGACAGCGGAGAACACCGGGGAGCTGTTTTTT
TRBJ1-2	.	TRBV9	once	CASSVGVAANYGYTF	TGTGCCAGCAGCGTAGGGGTAGCAGCTAACTATGGCTACACCTTC
TRBJ2-3	TRBD1	TRBV7-6	.	CASSLGDRGWVDTQYF	TGTGCCAGCAGCTTAGGGGACAGGGGCTGGGTGGATACGCAGTATTTT
TRBJ1-2	TRBD1	TRBV5-1	.	CASSFGTGHGYTF	TGCGCCAGCAGCTTCGGGACAGGACACGGCTACACCTTC
TRBJ1-3	.	TRBV19	.	CASTNPTESGNTIYF	TGTGCCAGTACGAACCCCACAGAGTCTGGAAACACCATATATTTT
TRBJ2-3	TRBD2	TRBV11-2	.	CASSGSGAVTDTQYF	TGTGCCAGCAGCGGGAGCGGGGCTGTCACAGATACGCAGTATTTT
TRBJ2-5	TRBD2	TRBV20-1	.	CSVAGQETQYF	TGCAGTGTAGCGGGCCAAGAGACCCAGTACTTC
TRBJ1-4	TRBD1	TRBV7-9	few	CASSLAGQGTTNEKLFF	TGTGCCAGCAGCTTAGCGGGACAGGGGACGACTAATGAAAAACTGTTTTTT
TRBJ1-2	TRBD1	TRBV4-1	.	CASSQDRGRTTFGYTF	TGCGCCAGCAGCCAAGACAGGGGGCGTACTACATTTGGCTACACCTTC
TRBJ1-1	TRBD1	TRBV27	.	CASSRDRGVGTEAFF	TGTGCCAGCAGTCGGGACAGGGGTGTTGGCACTGAAGCTTTCTTT
TRBJ1-3	.	TRBV7-9	.	CASSLSSGNTIYF	TGTGCCAGCAGCCTGAGCTCTGGAAACACCATATATTTT
TRBJ1-5	TRBD1	TRBV24-1	.	CATSPGTVNQPQHF	TGTGCCACCAGTCCAGGGACAGTCAATCAGCCCCAGCATTTT
TRBJ1-4	.	TRBV2	.	CASNTATNEKLFF	TGTGCCAGCAATACAGCAACTAATGAAAAACTGTTTTTT